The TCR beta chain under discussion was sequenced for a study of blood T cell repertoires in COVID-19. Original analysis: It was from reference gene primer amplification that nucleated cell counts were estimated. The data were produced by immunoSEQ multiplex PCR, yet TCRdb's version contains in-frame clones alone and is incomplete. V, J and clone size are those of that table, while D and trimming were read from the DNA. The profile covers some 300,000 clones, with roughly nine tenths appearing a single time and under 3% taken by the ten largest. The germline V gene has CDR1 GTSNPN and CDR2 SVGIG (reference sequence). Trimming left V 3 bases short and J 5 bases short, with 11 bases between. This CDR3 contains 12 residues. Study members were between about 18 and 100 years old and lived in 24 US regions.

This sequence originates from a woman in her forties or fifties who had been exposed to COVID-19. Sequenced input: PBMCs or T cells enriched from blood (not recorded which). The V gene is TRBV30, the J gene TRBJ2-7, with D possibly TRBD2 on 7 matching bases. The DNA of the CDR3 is TGTGCCTGGAGCCGGGGGGCTCACGAGCAGTACTTC. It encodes CAWSRGAHEQYF.